Given below is one T cell receptor beta chain in context. Its antigen is still unknown. No base quality information exists; no much larger clone differs at one position. Other DNA sequences in this sample translate to the same CDR3. This sample is part of a study of OX40 agonist ivuxolimab in advanced cancers. A note on the overall study: The costimulatory receptor OX40 (CD134) was targeted by ivuxolimab, a fully human IgG2 agonistic monoclonal antibody. Intravenous ivuxolimab was administered to patients every 2 weeks at six dose levels: 0.01, 0.1, 0.3, 1.5, 3 and 10 mg/kg. Of the roughly 52 patients in dose escalation, 19 had hepatocellular carcinoma, some 15 had melanoma, 9 had renal cell carcinoma and 9 had head and neck cancer. A male proportion of 82.7% and a mean age of approximately 55 years, ranging from roughly 23 to 85, were recorded for the dose-escalation cohort. Patients were allowed to have had prior anti-PD-1, anti-PD-L1 or anti-CTLA-4 therapy, and around two fifths of the dose-escalation patients had been treated with checkpoint inhibitors. Partial responses occurred in three dose-escalation patients, of whom one had hepatocellular carcinoma and two had cutaneous melanoma. Peripheral TCRbeta sequencing was intended to test whether TCR sequence diversity was altered and clonal T-cell expansion was caused by ivuxolimab. The paper reports the monotherapy dose-escalation portion (N of about 52 patients) of the phase I ivuxolimab trial. What the study reported, not specific to this receptor: In partial responders in the 0.1-3.0 mg/kg groups, normalized peripheral clonal expansion was found to be among the lowest, especially among CD8+ T cells. At doses of 0.1 to 3.0 mg/kg, clonal expansion of both CD4+ and CD8+ blood T cells was observed from baseline to week 6. After ivuxolimab, CD8+ T cells had more expanded clones than CD4+ T cells on average. Low levels of normalized T-cell clonal expansion were also seen in some nonresponding patients. Antigen specificity was not determined for the clonally expanded peripheral T cells.

The CDR3 numbers 14 residues from cysteine through phenylalanine. Solely the CDR3 DNA is kept, with 42 bases framed from the first base. Trimming removed 5 bases from V and 1 base from J; the gene matches leave 1 base unexplained. Via the germline V gene (reference sequence), CDR1 is MNHEY and CDR2 SMNVEV. For sequencing of the TCRbeta CDR3 region, genomic DNA was extracted from the sorted cells. The immunoSEQ Assay was used to sequence the TCRbeta CDR3 regions. Entries here come from immuneACCESS through TCRdb and include only in-frame sequences with V and J called. Some clones fail to appear in such tables; in the studies checked, an unresolved V gene covers under half of the shortfall, and the cause of the remainder is unknown. Across this sample there are around 94,000 clones, with over 75% seen only once. The ten largest clones add up to approximately 0.29% of the sample. The trial excluded patients who had a history of autoimmune disease or were on systemic immunosuppression. Peripheral blood for TCR sequencing was collected from all dose cohorts at baseline, on cycle 4 day 1, and on cycle 7 day 1. Samples came from an open-label, multicenter, first-in-human phase I dose-escalation trial of ivuxolimab. The trial enrolled adults with locally advanced or metastatic head and neck squamous cell, hepatocellular, melanoma or renal cell carcinoma. Before TCR sequencing, CD4+ T cells and CD8+ T cells from peripheral blood were sorted into separate populations.

The sequenced sample was CD4+ or CD8+ T cells sorted from blood, obtained in a trial of the OX40 agonist ivuxolimab. The chain uses TRBV27 and TRBJ2-1, with 8 bases aligning to TRBD1. The TCR originated in an adult with an advanced solid tumor such as melanoma, head and neck, liver or kidney cancer. The bases are TGTGCCAGCAGTCGACAGGGGTCCTACAATGAGCAGTTCTTC. Translated, this is CASSRQGSYNEQFF.